What follows are 6 T cell receptor beta chains derived from one specimen sequenced in a study of vaccination and CD4 T cells after COVID-19. For these TCRs, the target antigens are not known. The Oncomine TCR Beta short-read assay sequenced DNA from cultured CD4+ T cells. A single record per CDR3 protein comes from TCRdb applying MiXCR to the PCR reads. Of around 18,000 distinct CDR3 sequences in the sample, 45% to 60% were seen once. Treatment meaning: approximately 9-day PBMC culture with coronavirus spike peptide pools or control peptides (ViraFEST assay). The sample taken for sequencing was CD4+ T cells from blood, cultured in vitro. These receptors originate from a human donor who had recovered from COVID-19.

The V and J genes are TRBV19 and TRBJ1-2; D unresolved. Trimming took 4 bases from V and 5 from J, leaving 8 bases between them. This CDR3 contains 12 residues. Germline CDR1 is LNHDA and CDR2 is SQIVND (reference sequence). CDR3 sequence reads: CASSKEPYGYTF. The DNA of the CDR3 is TGTGCCAGTAGTAAGGAGCCTTATGGCTACACCTTC.

This clonotype has a handful of counts. This chain links TRBV5-4 with TRBJ2-1, with 13 bases that match TRBD2. Germline V gene lookup returns CDR1 SGHNT and CDR2 YYREEE (reference sequence). Unmatched junction bases numbered 10, after V lost 4 bases and J lost 9 bases. The CDR3 spans 16 residues. CDR3 nucleotide sequence: TGTGCCAGCAGCGATCTCGGACTAGCGGGAGTAGCTGAGCAGTTCTTC. The encoded protein is CASSDLGLAGVAEQFF.

The gene calls are TRBV6-5 and TRBJ1-5; no clear D. The CDR3 has 11 residues. V was trimmed by 4 bases and J by 3 bases, leaving 1 base between them. CDR1 is MNHEY and CDR2 is SVGAGI in the germline V gene. The CDR3 region has the DNA TGTGCCAGCAGTTTCAATCAGCCCCAGCATTTT. Translating it yields CASSFNQPQHF.

In this sample, this clonotype turned up a few times. The chain combines TRBV9 with TRBJ1-2, with D possibly being TRBD1 (6 bases). This CDR3 is built from 14 residues. V was shortened by 3 bases and J by 4 bases, with 13 bases between the two germline ends. The V gene's germline CDR1 is SGDLS and CDR2 YYNGEE. CDR3 bases: TGTGCCAGCAGCGCCGGGGGGCAGGTCTATGGCTACACCTTC. It specifies CASSAGGQVYGYTF.

V gene TRBV6-2 or TRBV6-3 combines with J gene TRBJ1-2, with D uncertain. Germline assignment: CDR1 MNHEY and CDR2 SVGEGT. This CDR3 spans 12 amino acids. Trimming stripped 6 bases from V and 8 bases from J, with 13 bases between. The CDR3, as DNA: TGTGCCAGCAGGGACCCAGATAGCGGCTACACCTTC. This codes for CASRDPDSGYTF.

This chain joins TRBV2 and TRBJ2-5; 8 bases agree with TRBD1. The CDR3 extends over 14 amino acids. The germline V gene encodes CDR1 SNHLY and CDR2 FYNNEI. The J segment lost 13 bases and the V segment lost 3 bases, leaving 13 bases of the junction unmatched. This CDR3 reads CASSDGQGGDRPYF. The CDR3 region has the DNA TGTGCCAGCAGTGACGGACAGGGTGGGGATCGACCGTACTTC.